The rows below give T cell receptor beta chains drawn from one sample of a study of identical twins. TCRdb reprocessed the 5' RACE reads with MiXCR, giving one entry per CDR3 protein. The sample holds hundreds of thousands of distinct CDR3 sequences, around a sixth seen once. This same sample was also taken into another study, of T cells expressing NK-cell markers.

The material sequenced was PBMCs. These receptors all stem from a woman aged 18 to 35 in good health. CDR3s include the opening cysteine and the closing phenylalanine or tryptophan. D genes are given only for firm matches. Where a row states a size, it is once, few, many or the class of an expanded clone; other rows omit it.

TGTGCCATCAGTGGCGGGGACAGGGGCGAGGAGACCCAGTACTTC | CAISGGDRGEETQYF | few | TRBJ2-5 | TRBD1 | TRBV10-3
TGTGCCTGGAGTGTCGTGGGGGGCTTTAATGAGCAGTTCTTC | CAWSVVGGFNEQFF | few | TRBJ2-1 | . | TRBV30
TGTGCCAGCAGTTTCGAGGGGGTTCGCCAAGAGACCCAGTACTTC | CASSFEGVRQETQYF | few | TRBJ2-5 | . | TRBV12-3/TRBV12-4
TGCAGCGTTGCCTATAGACATGAGCAGTACTTC | CSVAYRHEQYF | . | TRBJ2-7 | . | TRBV29-1
TGCAGTGCTAGAGGGGGGCCTCATAGGGCTGAAGCTTTCTTT | CSARGGPHRAEAFF | many | TRBJ1-1 | . | TRBV20-1
TGCGCCAGCAGCTTGGGCCTTCTTGACACTAGCGGGGGCAGCACAGATACGCAGTATTTT | CASSLGLLDTSGGSTDTQYF | . | TRBJ2-3 | TRBD2 | TRBV5-1
TGCGCCAGCGCGGGAGGGTCGTCCTCTTCCTACGAGCAGTACTTC | CASAGGSSSSYEQYF | once | TRBJ2-7 | TRBD2 | TRBV5-1
TGCAGTGCTAGAGGCGGGTCCAAAGAGACCCAGTACTTC | CSARGGSKETQYF | . | TRBJ2-5 | . | TRBV20-1
TGCAGCGTTGGGGGGCAAAACGAGCAGTACTTC | CSVGGQNEQYF | few | TRBJ2-7 | . | TRBV29-1
TGCAGTGCTAGAAGGTCACAGGGGCCCTCCTACGAGCAGTACTTC | CSARRSQGPSYEQYF | . | TRBJ2-7 | TRBD1 | TRBV20-1
TGTGCCACCAGCGAACGGACAGGTTTTGAAAAACTGTTTTTT | CATSERTGFEKLFF | once | TRBJ1-4 | TRBD1 | TRBV15
TGTGCCAGCAGCCCCAACCCGTATGGCTACACCTTC | CASSPNPYGYTF | . | TRBJ1-2 | . | TRBV28
TGCGCCAGCAGCCCCCAATCGAACACCGGGGAGCTGTTTTTT | CASSPQSNTGELFF | few | TRBJ2-2 | . | TRBV4-1
TGTGCCAGCAGTCCCGCAGCGGGGCTATCAGATACGCAGTATTTT | CASSPAAGLSDTQYF | many | TRBJ2-3 | TRBD2 | TRBV27
TGCAGTGCTAGATCCCGTGGGAATACGCAGTATTTT | CSARSRGNTQYF | few | TRBJ2-3 | . | TRBV20-1
TGCAGTGCTAGAAACCCTTTGAACACTGAAGCTTTCTTT | CSARNPLNTEAFF | . | TRBJ1-1 | . | TRBV20-1
TGTGCCAGCAGGATACGTTTCATTCAGGAATACGAGCAGTACTTC | CASRIRFIQEYEQYF | few | TRBJ2-7 | . | TRBV6-1
TGTGCCAGCAGCGTTCCCGAAAAGGACAGGGGAGCTAACTATGGCTACACCTTC | CASSVPEKDRGANYGYTF | many | TRBJ1-2 | TRBD1 | TRBV9
TGTGCCAGCAGTCACACCGCCAGCGTAAGCTCCTACGAGCAGTACTTC | CASSHTASVSSYEQYF | . | TRBJ2-7 | . | TRBV6-5
TGTGCCAGCAGTTTTGTAGCAAGGGAGACCCAGTACTTC | CASSFVARETQYF | . | TRBJ2-5 | . | TRBV12-3/TRBV12-4
TGTGCCAGCAGCTTAGACGGGACGGGTCCTGCTAACTATGGCTACACCTTC | CASSLDGTGPANYGYTF | . | TRBJ1-2 | . | TRBV7-6
TGTGCCAGCAGCTTGGCGGCGAACACTGAAGCTTTCTTT | CASSLAANTEAFF | many | TRBJ1-1 | . | TRBV5-1
TGTGCCAGCAGCCCCCGGGGTAGCGGGGAAGTTCAAGAGACCCAGTACTTC | CASSPRGSGEVQETQYF | few | TRBJ2-5 | TRBD2 | TRBV9
TGTGCCAGCAGTGAACGAACAGGGGGCTTCTATGGCTACACCTTC | CASSERTGGFYGYTF | . | TRBJ1-2 | TRBD1 | TRBV6-1
TGTGCCAGCAGTTTCCTAGCGGGAGGCCTGGAGACCCAGTACTTC | CASSFLAGGLETQYF | . | TRBJ2-5 | TRBD2 | TRBV12-3/TRBV12-4
TGTGCCAGCACCGGGGGGCTGTATGAAAAACTGTTTTTT | CASTGGLYEKLFF | . | TRBJ1-4 | . | TRBV6-1
TGCAGTGTACCGTCAAGGAGCTCCTACGAGCAGTACTTC | CSVPSRSSYEQYF | few | TRBJ2-7 | . | TRBV20-1
TGCAGCGTTGCTGGGGGGGGACTAGCGGGGGTTTCCCTCGAGCAGTACTTC | CSVAGGGLAGVSLEQYF | . | TRBJ2-7 | TRBD2 | TRBV29-1
TGCAGTGCTTACGGGCGGAAAATCTACAATGAGCAGTTCTTC | CSAYGRKIYNEQFF | . | TRBJ2-1 | . | TRBV20-1
TGTGCCAGCAGCCCCCGTCGCTCTTTCCCCAATGAGCAGTTCTTC | CASSPRRSFPNEQFF | . | TRBJ2-1 | . | TRBV14
TGTGCCAGCAGCCCCTTCACGGGACTCCAGGGCTCCTACGAGCAGTACTTC | CASSPFTGLQGSYEQYF | few | TRBJ2-7 | . | TRBV14
TGTGCCAGCAACTCCGGTTCCCGCAGCGAGCAGTACTTC | CASNSGSRSEQYF | once | TRBJ2-7 | . | TRBV12-3/TRBV12-4
TGCAGTGCTAGAGCCGCGGGATCCTACGAGCAGTACTTC | CSARAAGSYEQYF | . | TRBJ2-7 | . | TRBV20-1
TGCAGCGTCAACACCAACCGCTACAGAGGCTACAATGAGCAGTTCTTC | CSVNTNRYRGYNEQFF | few | TRBJ2-1 | . | TRBV29-1
TGCAGTGCTGGTCAGGGGAGCGAGCAGTACTTC | CSAGQGSEQYF | . | TRBJ2-7 | . | TRBV20-1
TGTGCCACCAAAGACCGAGTAACTGGAAACACCATATATTTT | CATKDRVTGNTIYF | . | TRBJ1-3 | . | TRBV15
TGTGCCAGCAGTTACTCGGCGGGGTTGGCGTACAATGAGCAGTTCTTC | CASSYSAGLAYNEQFF | . | TRBJ2-1 | . | TRBV6-5
TGTGCCAGCAGCTCCCTGCGGGGCGGCTACGAGCAGTACTTC | CASSSLRGGYEQYF | . | TRBJ2-7 | . | TRBV11-2
TGCGCCAGCAGTAACGACAGGGGCCACACCGGGGAGCTGTTTTTT | CASSNDRGHTGELFF | few | TRBJ2-2 | TRBD1 | TRBV10-1
TGCAGTGCCAGACTAGCGGGAGTTGCCGAGCAGTACTTC | CSARLAGVAEQYF | . | TRBJ2-7 | TRBD2 | TRBV20-1
TGTGCCATCAGTGAAGCCCCCAGGGGGGAGAATGAGCAGTTCTTC | CAISEAPRGENEQFF | few | TRBJ2-1 | . | TRBV10-3
TGTGCCAGCAGCTTGGTGAGGTCTAGCGGGTCCAAAGAGACCCAGTACTTC | CASSLVRSSGSKETQYF | . | TRBJ2-5 | TRBD2 | TRBV7-8
TGTGCCAGCAGCCGAAGCCCACTAGCGGGAGTGCGAAGAGAGACCCAGTACTTC | CASSRSPLAGVRRETQYF | . | TRBJ2-5 | TRBD2 | TRBV12-3/TRBV12-4
TGTGCCAGCAGTTACTCACCACTAGCGGGAGGGCCCGTGGTCAATGAGCAGTTCTTC | CASSYSPLAGGPVVNEQFF | few | TRBJ2-1 | TRBD2 | TRBV6-2/TRBV6-3